These T cell receptor beta chains were read from a single sample in a study of regulatory T cells in long-lasting Graves disease. TCRdb fed the multiplex PCR reads into MiXCR, producing one record per CDR3 protein. The sample carries approximately 690,000 distinct CDR3 sequences, about 32% recorded once. The sequencing used peripheral blood mononuclear cells (PBMCs), collected when the disease was refractory, from a patient treated with antithyroid drugs. These receptors came from a female donor with Graves disease. Both conserved end residues are part of each CDR3. The D gene is left open where the match is weak. Clone size is shown for a subset of rows, as once, few, many or a class of expanded clone.

abundance,j_gene,d_gene,v_gene,CDR3aa,CDR3nt
few,TRBJ2-7,NA,TRBV19,CASSIAGWGPYEQYF,TGTGCCAGTAGTATCGCAGGCTGGGGTCCCTACGAGCAGTACTTC
NA,TRBJ1-1,NA,TRBV28,CASRSDTEAFF,TGTGCCAGCAGGTCCGATACTGAAGCTTTCTTT
NA,TRBJ1-1,NA,TRBV5-1,CASSLRDPNTEAFF,TGCGCCAGCAGCCTGCGGGACCCAAACACTGAAGCTTTCTTT
few,TRBJ2-5,TRBD1,TRBV5-6,CASTGTAQETQYF,TGTGCCAGCACCGGGACAGCCCAAGAGACCCAGTACTTC
many,TRBJ2-7,NA,TRBV29-1,CSVDGGSSYEQYF,TGCAGCGTTGACGGGGGCTCCTCCTACGAGCAGTACTTC
NA,TRBJ2-5,NA,TRBV7-9,CASSKVTGVETQYF,TGTGCCAGCAGTAAGGTCACGGGAGTTGAGACCCAGTACTTC
many,TRBJ1-1,TRBD1,TRBV12-5,CASGEGQINTEAFF,TGTGCTAGTGGTGAGGGACAGATCAACACTGAAGCTTTCTTT
once,TRBJ1-2,NA,TRBV24-1,CATSEAASYGYTF,TGTGCCACCAGTGAGGCAGCCTCATATGGCTACACCTTC
many,TRBJ1-1,NA,TRBV7-9,CASSLGDTVKAFF,TGTGCCAGCAGCTTAGGGGACACAGTGAAAGCTTTCTTT
few,TRBJ1-5,TRBD1,TRBV19,CASSMGQPNQPQHF,TGTGCCAGTAGTATGGGACAGCCAAATCAGCCCCAGCATTTT
NA,TRBJ2-7,NA,TRBV9,CASGVDGYEQYF,TGTGCCAGCGGCGTAGATGGGTACGAGCAGTACTTC
many,TRBJ1-2,TRBD1,TRBV27,CASSSDPGTGFRYGYTF,TGTGCCAGCAGTTCAGACCCCGGGACAGGGTTTCGCTATGGCTACACCTTC
few,TRBJ2-1,TRBD1,TRBV19,CASSTGTGSEF,TGTGCCAGTAGTACGGGGACAGGGAGTGAGTTC
NA,TRBJ1-6,NA,TRBV2,CASSEEPRSNSPLHF,TGTGCCAGCAGTGAAGAGCCCAGGAGTAATTCACCCCTCCACTTT
few,TRBJ2-7,TRBD1,TRBV29-1,CSVGATGRSYEQYF,TGCAGCGTTGGGGCGACAGGGCGGTCCTACGAGCAGTACTTC
few,TRBJ1-2,NA,TRBV12-3/TRBV12-4,CASSPRPINYGYTF,TGTGCCAGCAGCCCCCGACCTATTAACTATGGCTACACCTTC
NA,TRBJ2-7,TRBD2,TRBV11-1,CASSLSRTSGPLGSEQYF,TGTGCCAGCAGCTTATCAAGGACTAGCGGGCCATTAGGATCCGAGCAGTACTTC
few,TRBJ2-6,NA,TRBV11-1,CASSLGPTSGANVLTF,TGTGCCAGCAGCTTAGGGCCTACATCTGGGGCCAACGTCCTGACTTTC